This TCR beta chain was obtained from a study of T cell responses to AZD1222 COVID-19 vaccine. The table came from immunoSEQ multiplex PCR; TCRdb's copy has only in-frame clones and leaves some out. The repertoire consists of about 59,000 clones, with 85% to 90% occurring once and the leading ten covering 5% to 6.5%. The study's findings and limits: CD4 TCRs linked to vaccination spanned spike, dominating at 160-218 and 743-854. Sampling captured repertoires only after the peak T cell response. Donors in the cohort were predominantly white British and more often female, and clonal diversity was possibly underestimated. At study baseline, merely a handful of AZD1222 recipients were seropositive.

This clone was observed a single time. Its antigen remains unknown. The TCR was taken from an adult who received the AZD1222 COVID-19 vaccine. The sample in question was peripheral blood, obtained 28 days after the second AZD1222 dose.

This chain's CDR3 is CASSRDHVYEQYF. CDR3 nucleotide sequence: TGTGCCAGCAGTAGGGACCATGTTTACGAGCAGTACTTC. The V gene is TRBV12-3 or TRBV12-4, the J gene TRBJ2-7; D is possibly TRBD1 or TRBD2 (5 bases each). V dropped 5 bases and J dropped 4 bases, with 12 bases sitting between them. The CDR3 totals 13 residues.